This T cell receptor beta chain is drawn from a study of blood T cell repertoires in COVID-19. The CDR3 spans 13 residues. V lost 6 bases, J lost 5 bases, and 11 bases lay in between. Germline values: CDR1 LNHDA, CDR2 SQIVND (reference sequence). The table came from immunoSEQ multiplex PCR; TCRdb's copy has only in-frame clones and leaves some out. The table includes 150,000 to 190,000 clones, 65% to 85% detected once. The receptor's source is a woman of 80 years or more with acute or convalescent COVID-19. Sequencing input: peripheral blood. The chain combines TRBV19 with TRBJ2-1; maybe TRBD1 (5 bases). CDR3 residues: CASRAGSNNEQFF. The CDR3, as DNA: TGTGCCAGTAGGGCAGGGTCTAACAATGAGCAGTTCTTC.